In this sample, the clone carrying this T cell receptor beta chain turned up once. Its antigen is still unknown. Libraries were prepared by immunoSEQ multiplex PCR; TCRdb keeps only in-frame clonotypes and omits some of them. The sample yields about 50,000 clones, around 81% seen once. Germline CDR1 is MDHEN and CDR2 is SYDVKM. The length of the CDR3 is 14 residues. Trimming shortened V by 6 bases and J by 7 bases, and 13 bases separated the two germline ends. The sample belongs to a study of STAT5B mutations in CD4+ large granular lymphocyte leukemia. Background on the study: The CDR3 'QG' motif was associated with a particular HLA allele among healthy donors.

Study-wide findings and caveats: TRBV06-family usage was enriched in top patient clones (8/27) versus controls (2/35).

The J gene is TRBJ1-6, the V gene TRBV28; unclear D gene. This sequence originates from a human donor in good health. The material sequenced was CD4+ T cells from blood buffy coats. The chain's CDR3 is CASSRPVQNSPLHF. In DNA form, the CDR3 reads TGTGCCAGCAGCCGACCCGTACAGAATTCACCCCTCCACTTT.